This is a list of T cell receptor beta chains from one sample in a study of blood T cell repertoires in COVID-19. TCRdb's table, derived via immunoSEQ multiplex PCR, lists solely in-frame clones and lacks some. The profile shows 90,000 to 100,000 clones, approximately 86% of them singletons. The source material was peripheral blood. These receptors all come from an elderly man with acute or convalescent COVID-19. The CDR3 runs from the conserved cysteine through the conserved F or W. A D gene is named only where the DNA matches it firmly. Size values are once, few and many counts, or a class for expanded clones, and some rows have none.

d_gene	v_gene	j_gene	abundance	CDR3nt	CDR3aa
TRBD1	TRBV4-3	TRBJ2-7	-	TGCGCCAGCAGCCAAGAGAGGACAGGGGACCACGAGCAGTACTTC	CASSQERTGDHEQYF
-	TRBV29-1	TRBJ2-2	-	TGCAGCGTTGAAGTTAGGAGGGAGGCCGGGGAGCTGTTTTTT	CSVEVRREAGELFF
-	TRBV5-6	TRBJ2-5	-	TGTGCCAGCAGCTTGGGTGGGCCAGAGACCCAGTACTTC	CASSLGGPETQYF
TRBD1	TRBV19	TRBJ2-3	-	TGTGCCAGTAGTATGATCGGGACAGGGGATACAGATACGCAGTATTTT	CASSMIGTGDTDTQYF
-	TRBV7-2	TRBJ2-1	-	TGTGCCAGCAGCGCGCCCGGGACAGGGACTAGGAATGAGCAGTTCTTC	CASSAPGTGTRNEQFF
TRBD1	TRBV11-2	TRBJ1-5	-	TGTGCCAGCAGCCCGGACAGGGTCAATCAGCCCCAGCATTTT	CASSPDRVNQPQHF
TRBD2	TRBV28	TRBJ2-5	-	TGTGCCAGCAGTTTATCGAGCGGGAGGGCCAAGGAGACCCAGTACTTC	CASSLSSGRAKETQYF
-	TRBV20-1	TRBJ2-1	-	TGCAGTGCTAGTCGAGCGGGCAGCTCCTACAATGAGCAGTTCTTC	CSASRAGSSYNEQFF
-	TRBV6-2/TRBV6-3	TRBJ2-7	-	TGTGCCAGCAGCTTCGACAGTGTCTCCTACGAGCAGTACTTC	CASSFDSVSYEQYF
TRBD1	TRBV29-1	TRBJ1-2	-	TGCAGCGTTGAAACAGGGGGGTATGGCTACACCTTC	CSVETGGYGYTF
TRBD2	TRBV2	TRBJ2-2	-	TGTGCCAGCAGTGTGGGTAGCGGGAGGGCCGGGGGCACCGGGGAGCTGTTTTTT	CASSVGSGRAGGTGELFF
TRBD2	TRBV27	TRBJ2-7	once	TGTGCCAGCGGACTAGCGGTTACGTACGAGCAGTACTTC	CASGLAVTYEQYF
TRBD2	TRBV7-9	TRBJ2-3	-	TGTGCCAGCAGCTCACTAGCGGGGCCCCTCTTCCGGTATTTT	CASSSLAGPLFRYF
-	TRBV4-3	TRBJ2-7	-	TGCGCCAGCAGTCCGGAAGCGAGTACATTCTACGAGCAGTACTTC	CASSPEASTFYEQYF
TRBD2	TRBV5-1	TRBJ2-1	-	TGCGCCAGCAGCTTGGGCACTAGCGGGAGGGCCCTCAATGAGCAGTTCTTC	CASSLGTSGRALNEQFF